These 7 T cell receptor beta chains share one sample of origin, sequenced in a study of cytomegalovirus exposure and HLA in healthy donors. Using immunoSEQ multiplex PCR, the repertoire was profiled, and TCRdb retains in-frame clones only, with some absent. This table holds about 150,000 clones, approximately 86% found once. The sequenced material came from PBMCs. These receptor sequences come from a man between 18 and 35 years old in good health and CMV-seropositive.

This chain joins TRBV6-8 and TRBJ1-1; D might be TRBD1 (5 bases). The CDR3 has 14 amino acids. V lost 5 bases to trimming and J lost 8 bases, with 18 bases between them. The germline V gene has CDR1 MNHGY and CDR2 SAAAGT. CDR3 amino acids: CASSQQVGRDEAFF. For the CDR3, the DNA is TGTGCCAGCAGTCAACAGGTGGGGCGGGACGAAGCTTTCTTT.

The gene calls are TRBV27 and TRBJ1-2; 8 positions agree with TRBD1. J gave up 8 bases and V 6 bases, and 8 bases lay outside the gene matches. In germline, CDR1 is MNHEY, CDR2 SMNVEV (reference sequence). The CDR3 runs 13 residues. DNA of the CDR3: TGTGCCAGCAGCCGTGACAGGGGCGGGGGCTACACCTTC. It yields the protein CASSRDRGGGYTF.

The chain is built from TRBV11-1 and TRBJ2-6; 10 nucleotides match TRBD2. CDR1 and CDR2 from the germline V gene are SGHAT and FQDESV (reference sequence). V dropped 1 base and J dropped 17; count of bases not matched to a gene: 5. The CDR3 covers 13 residues. The CDR3 loop reads CASSLGGTSDLTF. CDR3 DNA sequence: TGTGCCAGCAGCTTAGGAGGGACTAGCGATTTGACTTTC.

The V gene is TRBV7-9, the J gene TRBJ2-4, with TRBD2 as a possible D gene (6 bases). Germline V gives CDR1 SEHNR, CDR2 FQNEAQ (reference sequence). The CDR3 sequence is 19 residues long. V was shortened by 2 bases and J by 0 bases, with 20 bases between the two germline ends. The CDR3 region is CASSLSWKREQLAKNIQYF. CDR3 bases: TGTGCCAGCAGCTTAAGTTGGAAACGGGAGCAATTAGCCAAAAACATTCAGTACTTC.

The chain couples TRBV19 to TRBJ1-5; 8 bases align to TRBD1. J was trimmed by 3 bases and V by 6 bases; bases with no gene match: 7. Per the germline V gene, CDR1 is LNHDA and CDR2 is SQIVND (reference sequence). There are 15 residues in the CDR3. For the CDR3, the DNA is TGTGCCAGTAGACTTGACAGGGGAAACAATCAGCCCCAGCATTTT. As protein: CASRLDRGNNQPQHF. Combining the CDR3 with reference TRBV19 and TRBJ1-5 gives the whole variable domain DGGITQSPKYLFRKEGQNVTLSCEQNLNHDAMYWYRQDPGQGLRLIYYSQIVNDFQKGDIAEGYSVSREKKESFPLTVTSAQKNPTAFYLCASRLDRGNNQPQHFGDGTRLSIL.

The chain is built from TRBV28 and TRBJ1-1; D is undetermined. The CDR3 extends over 14 amino acids. Deletions cut 5 bases from V and 6 bases from J, with 16 bases between. From germline, CDR1 is MDHEN and CDR2 SYDVKM. The CDR3 nucleotides read TGTGCCAGCAGTGAGGGCGTGCGGATCGCTGAAGCTTTCTTT. It specifies CASSEGVRIAEAFF.

V is TRBV19 and J is TRBJ1-1; 7 bases fit TRBD1. The CDR3 contains 15 residues. Germline CDR1 reads LNHDA; CDR2 reads SQIVND (reference sequence). The V gene end was trimmed by 6 bases and the J gene end by 4 bases; junction bases not matched to a gene: 11. CDR3 in DNA: TGTGCCAGTAGGAGGGGGCAGGGGGTTATCACTGAAGCTTTCTTT. Amino acids: CASRRGQGVITEAFF.